The clone carrying this TCR beta chain was recorded once. Its antigen is unknown. The data are from a study of cytomegalovirus exposure and HLA in healthy donors. Study-level results: Overall, roughly 170 TCR beta chains were annotated as cytomegalovirus-associated. As a later analysis showed, several of the most significant clusters appeared to be linked to common viral pathogens. In a later analysis, across HLA loci, associated TCR counts were highest for DRB1, lowest for HLA-C.

The CDR3 totals 15 residues. The V gene's germline CDR1 is MNHEY and CDR2 SVGAGI. The ends were cut back, 4 bases at V and 3 bases at J, with 12 bases in the middle. The PCR used 60 Vbeta and 13 Jbeta primers. Measured with immunoSEQ multiplex PCR; TCRdb has only the in-frame clones, and not every one. The table includes around 150,000 clones, nearly 80% detected once. V gene TRBV6-5 combines with J gene TRBJ1-4; D may be TRBD1 (5 bases). The specimen was PBMCs. This sequence originates from a woman aged 45-65 years in good health and CMV-seropositive. This CDR3 reads CASSSKGISNEKLFF. The CDR3 DNA is TGTGCCAGCAGTTCCAAGGGGATATCTAATGAAAAACTGTTTTTT.